One and the same sample provided the 27 T cell receptor beta chains below, sequenced in a study of blood T cells in healthy people across ages. With a J-beta primer mix and a sample-barcoded 5' primer, a second PCR ran about 7 to 12 cycles. TCRdb fed the 5' RACE reads into MiXCR, producing one record per CDR3 protein. The sample includes about 780,000 distinct CDR3 sequences, around two thirds of them seen just once. Sequenced: blood. Receptors originate from a man aged 25-45 years in good health.

The gene calls are TRBV5-1 and TRBJ1-2, with 7 bases identical to TRBD1. Trimming at V came to 4 bases and at J to 1 base, leaving 10 bases not matched to a gene. The germline gives CDR1 SGHRS, CDR2 YFSETQ. The CDR3 is 16 amino acids. CDR3 bases: TGCGCCAGCAGCCACACAGGGACAGACCTTAACTATGGCTACACCTTC. Its translation: CASSHTGTDLNYGYTF.

This chain links TRBV20-1 with TRBJ1-5; D gene unclear. Per the germline V gene, CDR1 is DFQATT and CDR2 is SNEGSKA (reference sequence). V shed 3 bases and J shed 0 bases, with 12 bases lying between them. The CDR3 runs to 15 residues. CDR3: CSASIQEYSNQPQHF. The CDR3 DNA reads TGCAGTGCTAGTATCCAGGAGTATAGCAATCAGCCCCAGCATTTT.

This chain connects TRBV6-2 or TRBV6-3 to TRBJ2-5, with 9 bases fitting TRBD2. The end of the DNA is better explained by TRBJ2-7, so the J call may be wrong. The CDR3 runs 15 residues. The germline V gene encodes CDR1 MNHEY and CDR2 SVGEGT. CDR3 residues: CASSYRASGDYEQYF. DNA of the CDR3: TGTGCCAGCAGTTACAGGGCTAGCGGGGACTACGAGCAGTACTTC.

The CDR3 coding sequence is TGCAGTGCTCCGGTACCTTACAGGGACACTGAAGCTTTCTTT. This codes for CSAPVPYRDTEAFF. V usage is TRBV20-1 and J usage is TRBJ1-1; D perhaps matches TRBD1 (6 bases). The V gene lost 5 bases and the J gene lost 3 bases, with 16 bases spanning the gap. CDR1 is DFQATT, CDR2 SNEGSKA, per germline (reference sequence). This CDR3 has 14 amino acids.

The sample holds a few counts of this clonotype. J is TRBJ2-5 and V is TRBV6-2 or TRBV6-3; D is undetermined. The J call may be in error: the DNA end matches TRBJ2-7 better. This CDR3 region has 15 residues. Germline V gene lookup returns CDR1 MNHEY and CDR2 SVGEGT. CDR3 sequence: CASSFQTRLSYEQYF. The CDR3 region has the DNA TGTGCCAGCAGTTTTCAGACTCGCCTCTCCTACGAGCAGTACTTC.

The chain has TRBV7-9 and TRBJ2-7; a weak D match, TRBD1 (7 bases). The V gene lost 3 bases and the J gene lost 2 bases, with 17 bases spanning the gap. Germline CDR1 is SEHNR and CDR2 is FQNEAQ (reference sequence). The CDR3 loop spans 16 amino acids. The DNA for the CDR3 is TGTGCCAGCAGCTTGGTGGGGGGACAGAGACCCTACGAGCAGTACTTC. It translates to CASSLVGGQRPYEQYF. Supplemented by reference TRBV7-9 and TRBJ2-7, the full variable domain reads DTGVSQNPRHKITKRGQNVTFRCDPISEHNRLYWYRQTLGQGPEFLTYFQNEAQLEKSRLLSDRFSAERPKGSFSTLEIQRTEQGDSAMYLCASSLVGGQRPYEQYFGPGTRLTVT.

The rearrangement uses TRBV7-3 and TRBJ1-2, with 12 bases identical to TRBD1. Trimming cost V 4 bases and J 2 bases; bases outside gene matches: 8. This CDR3 has 17 residues. CDR1 SGHTA and CDR2 FQGTGA come from the germline V gene. Here the CDR3 reads CASSSPGQGAINYGYTF. The CDR3 bases are TGTGCCAGCAGCTCGCCGGGACAGGGGGCAATCAACTATGGCTACACCTTC.

This chain joins TRBV6-2 or TRBV6-3 and TRBJ2-3, with no clear D. The germline V gene encodes CDR1 MNHEY and CDR2 SVGEGT. The length of the CDR3 is 16 residues. Trimming left V 0 bases short and J 3 bases short, with 13 bases between. Written as DNA, the CDR3 is TGTGCCAGCAGTTACTCGGTACTGCTGATTACAGATACGCAGTATTTT. The encoded protein is CASSYSVLLITDTQYF.

In DNA form, the CDR3 reads TGTGCCATCAGTGAGGGATGGGGACCTCAGCCCAATGAGCAGTTCTTC. Protein product: CAISEGWGPQPNEQFF. The chain joins TRBV10-3 to TRBJ2-1; D may match TRBD1 or TRBD2 (5 bases each). V lost 2 bases to trimming and J lost 6 bases, with 17 bases between them. The CDR3 covers 16 residues. Looked up from germline, CDR1 is ENHRY and CDR2 is SYGVKD.

V is TRBV10-3 and J is TRBJ2-1; 8 bases agree with TRBD2. Germline V gene lookup returns CDR1 ENHRY and CDR2 SYGVKD. CDR3 length: 17 residues. After removal of 2 bases from V and 1 base from J, the junction contained 7 bases not matched to a gene. CDR3 sequence (DNA): TGTGCCATCAGTGAGCGGACGGGACTAGAGTCCTACAATGAGCAGTTCTTC. This gives the protein CAISERTGLESYNEQFF.

The chain employs TRBV7-2 and TRBJ1-2; 9 bases match TRBD1. Germline values: CDR1 SGHTA, CDR2 FQGNSA. This CDR3 has 14 residues. The V and J ends lost 3 bases and 4 bases, in that order; junction bases with no gene match: 3. CDR3: CASSFDRGGYGYTF. The CDR3 bases are TGTGCCAGCAGCTTTGACAGGGGGGGCTATGGCTACACCTTC.

The rearrangement joins TRBV6-5 to TRBJ1-1; D is perhaps TRBD1 (6 bases). Per the germline V gene, CDR1 is MNHEY and CDR2 is SVGAGI. V was cut by 6 bases and J by 2 bases, with 13 bases left in between. CDR3 length equals 14 residues. The CDR3 region has the DNA TGTGCCAGCAGCCTGAAGACAGGCAACACTGAAGCTTTCTTT. Translating gives CASSLKTGNTEAFF.

As DNA, the CDR3 is TGTGCCAGCAGCTTGAGGGACAGTGTGGCTGGGGCCAACGTCCTGACTTTC. It translates to CASSLRDSVAGANVLTF. The gene calls are TRBV5-5 and TRBJ2-6; 7 bases fit TRBD1. The germline gives CDR1 SGHKS, CDR2 YYEKEE (reference sequence). This CDR3 comprises 17 residues. Unmatched junction bases numbered 6, after V lost 1 base and J lost 2 bases.

The count of this clonotype is one. The chain carries TRBV6-5 and TRBJ2-7; TRBD1 matches at 9 bases. Germline-derived CDR1 and CDR2 are MNHEY and SVGAGI. J was trimmed by 5 bases and V by 9 bases; bases with no gene match: 11. The length of the CDR3 is 14 residues. In DNA, the CDR3 is TGTGCCAGTATTCCCCGGACAGGGGTTAACGAGCAGTACTTC. This codes for CASIPRTGVNEQYF.

This clonotype occurred a few times. The chain has TRBV4-2 and TRBJ1-4; 9 positions match TRBD1. Germline CDR1 and CDR2: LGHNA and YNFKEQ. The V gene end was trimmed by 0 bases and the J gene end by 0 bases; junction bases not matched to a gene: 11. There are 20 residues in the CDR3. As DNA, the CDR3 is TGTGCCAGCAGCCAAGATAGGCCGGGACAGGGAATTTCAACTAATGAAAAACTGTTTTTT. Its translation is CASSQDRPGQGISTNEKLFF.

V and J are TRBV11-2 and TRBJ2-4; TRBD2 is a possible D gene (7 bases). The CDR3 runs 16 residues. Trimming left V 2 bases short and J 8 bases short, with 19 bases between. Germline CDR1 reads SGHAT; CDR2 reads FQNNGV. The CDR3 loop is CASSLMGGGRVDIQYF. CDR3 sequence (DNA): TGTGCCAGCAGCTTAATGGGGGGGGGCAGGGTAGACATTCAGTACTTC.

The J gene is TRBJ2-7, the V gene TRBV12-3 or TRBV12-4; no definite D call. CDR3 length: 12 residues. With 2 bases removed from V and 7 bases from J, the gap between germline ends came to 9 bases. CDR3 loop: CASSLFGVEQYF. In DNA form, the CDR3 reads TGTGCCAGCAGTTTATTTGGGGTAGAGCAGTACTTC.

The chain carries TRBV7-2 and TRBJ2-1; D is unresolved. The CDR3 is 13 residues long. Germline V gene lookup returns CDR1 SGHTA and CDR2 FQGNSA. With 4 bases removed from V and 6 bases from J, the gap between germline ends came to 10 bases. As DNA, the CDR3 is TGTGCCAGCAGCTACCTATTTGGCAATGAGCAGTTCTTC. It is translated as CASSYLFGNEQFF. The complete variable domain, with remaining parts taken from reference TRBV7-2 and TRBJ2-1, reads GAGVSQSPSNKVTEKGKDVELRCDPISGHTALYWYRQSLGQGLEFLIYFQGNSAPDKSGLPSDRFSAERTGGSVSTLTIQRTQQEDSAVYLCASSYLFGNEQFFGPGTRLTVL.

Worth noting for this clonotype: Likely a read error: the CDR3 ends without its conserved phenylalanine or tryptophan. The chain carries TRBV6-2 or TRBV6-3 and TRBJ2-5, with D perhaps matching TRBD2 (6 bases). The CDR3 loop spans 13 amino acids. Germline V lookup: CDR1 MNHEY, CDR2 SVGEGT. The V end lost 7 bases, the J end lost 8 bases, and 17 bases lay between the germline ends. The CDR3 nucleotides read TGTGCCAGCACTCGGATCGGGACTTCAACCCAGTACCTC. It yields the protein CASTRIGTSTQYL.

This chain connects TRBV7-3 to TRBJ2-6; 7 nucleotides line up with TRBD2. This CDR3 is 17 amino acids long. V lost 8 bases and J lost 1; bases outside the gene matches: 11. Looked up from germline, CDR1 is SGHTA and CDR2 is FQGTGA. The CDR3 DNA reads as TGTGCCAGCGGGGAGGTAGCGGGTTGGTCTGGGGCCAACGTCCTGACTTTC. Its protein is CASGEVAGWSGANVLTF.

The V gene is TRBV7-9, the J gene TRBJ2-5; no clear D gene. The CDR3 loop spans 12 amino acids. Trimming took off 5 bases at V and 4 bases at J, with 8 bases between the two ends. Germline CDR1 is SEHNR and CDR2 is FQNEAQ (reference sequence). The DNA of the CDR3 is TGTGCCAGCAGCCCCAAGCCAGAGACCCAGTACTTC. Translated: CASSPKPETQYF.

The gene calls are TRBV15 and TRBJ1-5; D not resolved. This CDR3 has 16 amino acids. Germline lookup yields CDR1 LNHNV and CDR2 YYDKDF (reference sequence). The germline V and J ends were trimmed by 1 base and 3 bases, with 13 bases remaining between them. The CDR3 spells CATSRAQDGNNQPQHF. The CDR3 nucleotides are TGTGCCACCAGCAGAGCCCAGGACGGGAACAATCAGCCCCAGCATTTT.

The gene calls are TRBV10-3 and TRBJ2-3, with TRBD1 matching over 8 bases. Germline CDR1 reads ENHRY; CDR2 reads SYGVKD. The CDR3 consists of 14 residues. J gave up 2 bases and V 6 bases, and 4 bases lay outside the gene matches. The CDR3 here is CAIRGQGNTDTQYF. The CDR3 bases are TGTGCCATCAGAGGACAGGGAAACACAGATACGCAGTATTTT.

V gene TRBV4-3 combines with J gene TRBJ1-2; 9 bases agree with TRBD1. The V gene end was trimmed by 3 bases and the J gene end by 4 bases; junction bases not matched to a gene: 6. The CDR3 is 15 residues long. Germline V gene sequence: CDR1 LGHNA, CDR2 YSLEER. For the CDR3, the DNA is TGCGCCAGCAGCCAGGCAACAGGGGGCATCTATGGCTACACCTTC. Its protein product is CASSQATGGIYGYTF.

V is TRBV7-3 and J is TRBJ2-2, with a tentative D call TRBD1 (5 bases). Germline-derived CDR1 and CDR2 are SGHTA and FQGTGA. The CDR3 extends over 15 amino acids. Deletions cut 2 bases from V and 1 base from J, with 8 bases between. CDR3 residues: CASSLQGGNTGELFF. The CDR3 nucleotides are TGTGCCAGCAGCTTACAGGGCGGGAACACCGGGGAGCTGTTTTTT.

This chain uses TRBV28 with TRBJ2-3, with 9 bases lining up with TRBD1. Germline V gene lookup returns CDR1 MDHEN and CDR2 SYDVKM. Losses at the gene ends were 5 bases for V and 3 bases for J; bases not matched to a gene: 9. The CDR3 is made up of 16 amino acids. This CDR3 reads CASSPLPGQGTDTQYF. CDR3 DNA: TGTGCCAGCAGTCCCCTCCCGGGACAGGGAACAGATACGCAGTATTTT.

The rearrangement uses TRBV30 and TRBJ2-1, with D maybe TRBD2 (6 bases). Between the trimmed V and J ends, which lost 0 bases and 2 bases, there was a span of 11 bases. The germline CDR1 and CDR2 sequences are GTSNPN and SVGIG (reference sequence). CDR3 length equals 15 residues. CDR3 protein: CAWSVLGGPYNEQFF. The CDR3 region has the DNA TGTGCCTGGAGTGTACTCGGGGGACCCTACAATGAGCAGTTCTTC.